This entry is about one T cell receptor beta chain. Its antigen remains unidentified. V lost 5 bases, J lost 2 bases, and 9 bases stayed unmatched. The CDR3 runs to 15 residues. CDR1 and CDR2 from the germline V gene are SGHVS and FQNEAQ. Here immunoSEQ multiplex PCR was the method, and the copy in TCRdb shows in-frame clones only, minus some. The repertoire holds about 82,000 clones, more than 90% seen once, with 0.55% to 0.75% in the top ten. The sample is drawn from a study of OX40 agonist ivuxolimab in advanced cancers. About the research overall: The treatment was a fully human IgG2 OX40 agonist, ivuxolimab.

Study conclusions and caveats: Averaged across samples, CD8+ T cells carried more expanded clones than CD4+ did. Antigen specificity was not determined for the expanded peripheral T cells.

The sample here was CD4+ or CD8+ T cells sorted from blood, taken in a trial of the OX40 agonist ivuxolimab. This sequence originates from an adult with an advanced solid tumor such as melanoma, head and neck, liver or kidney cancer. The rearrangement uses TRBV7-8 and TRBJ2-7; 7 nucleotides align to TRBD1. The CDR3 DNA is TGTGCCAGCAGCCTAGAGGGACAGACAGCCTACGAGCAGTACTTC. Translation gives CASSLEGQTAYEQYF.